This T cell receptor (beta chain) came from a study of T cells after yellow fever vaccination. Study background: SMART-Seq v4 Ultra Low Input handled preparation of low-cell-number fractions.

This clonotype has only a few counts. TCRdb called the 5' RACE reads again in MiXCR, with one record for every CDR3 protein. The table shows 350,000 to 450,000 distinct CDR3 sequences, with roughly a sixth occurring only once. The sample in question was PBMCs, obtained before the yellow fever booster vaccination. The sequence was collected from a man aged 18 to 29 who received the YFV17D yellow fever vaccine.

The CDR3 spells CSARNSWPYEQYV. The CDR3 DNA sequence: TGCAGTGCTAGGAATTCCTGGCCCTACGAGCAGTACGTC. This sequence joins TRBV20-1 and TRBJ2-7; D is unclear. The CDR3 runs 13 residues. Germline V gene sequence: CDR1 DFQATT, CDR2 SNEGSKA (reference sequence). V gave up 3 bases and J gave up 2 bases, with 11 bases separating them.